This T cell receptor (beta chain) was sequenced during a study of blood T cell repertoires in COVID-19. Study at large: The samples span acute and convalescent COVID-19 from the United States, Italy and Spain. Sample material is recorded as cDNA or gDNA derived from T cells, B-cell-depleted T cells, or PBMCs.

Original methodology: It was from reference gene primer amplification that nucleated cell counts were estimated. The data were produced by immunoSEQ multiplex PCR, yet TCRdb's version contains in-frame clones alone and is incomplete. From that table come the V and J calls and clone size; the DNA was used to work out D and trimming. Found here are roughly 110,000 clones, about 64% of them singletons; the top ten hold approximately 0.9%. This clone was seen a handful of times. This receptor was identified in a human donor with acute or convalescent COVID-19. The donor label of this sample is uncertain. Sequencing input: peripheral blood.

The CDR3 is CASSEGGDQPQHF. The CDR3 region has the DNA TGCGCCAGCAGTGAGGGGGGGGATCAGCCCCAGCATTTT. The chain joins TRBV10-1 to TRBJ1-5, with D perhaps matching TRBD1 (5 bases). Germline CDR1 and CDR2: WNHNN and SYGVQD (reference sequence). V was shortened by 2 bases and J by 5 bases, with 7 bases between the two germline ends. CDR3 length: 13 residues.